A selection of T cell receptor beta chains follows, all from one sample in a study of cytomegalovirus exposure and HLA in healthy donors. Using immunoSEQ multiplex PCR, the repertoire was profiled, and TCRdb retains in-frame clones only, with some absent. The sample includes some 110,000 clones, roughly 9.9% of them seen just once. Material for sequencing was PBMCs. Receptor source: a man younger than 45 in good health and CMV-seronegative. Both conserved end residues are part of each CDR3. The order of the fields is V gene, clone size, J gene, D gene, CDR3 DNA, CDR3 protein. D genes are given only for firm matches. Size tells how often a clone was seen (once, few, many) or the class of an expanded clone, and some rows leave it out.

>TRBV30|few|TRBJ2-5|-
TGTGCCTGCCAATGGAGTGGCGGGCAAGAGACCCAGTACTTC
CACQWSGGQETQYF
>TRBV5-1|-|TRBJ1-1|-
TGCGCCAGCAGCTTGGGGGCCCCGGGAAACACTGAAGCTTTCTTT
CASSLGAPGNTEAFF
>TRBV7-9|-|TRBJ1-2|TRBD1
TGTGCCAGCAGTCTTATCGGACAGGGACGAGGCTACACCTTC
CASSLIGQGRGYTF
>TRBV4-1|-|TRBJ2-7|TRBD1
TGCGCCAGCAGCCACGGGACAGGGGCCTACGAGCAGTACTTC
CASSHGTGAYEQYF
>TRBV30|few|TRBJ2-7|TRBD2
TGTGCCTGGACTAGCGGGAATTCCTACGAGCAGTACTTC
CAWTSGNSYEQYF
>TRBV5-6|few|TRBJ2-3|TRBD1
TGTGCCAGCAGGATGACAGGGGCGAGCACAGATACGCAGTATTTT
CASRMTGASTDTQYF
>TRBV28|-|TRBJ2-7|TRBD1
TGTGCCAGTCGCCGGGACAGGGGATACTACGAGCAGTACTTC
CASRRDRGYYEQYF
>TRBV30|-|TRBJ1-3|TRBD1
TGTGCCTGGAGTGTCCCCAGGACAGGGAGGTCTGGAAACACCATATATTTT
CAWSVPRTGRSGNTIYF
>TRBV10-3|few|TRBJ2-7|-
TGTGCCATCAGTGAGCCCCCGGACAGACCGCCCTACGAGCAGTACTTC
CAISEPPDRPPYEQYF
>TRBV6-5|-|TRBJ1-1|-
TGTGCCAGCAGTTACTCGTGGGGGCTCAGGAACACTGAAGCTTTCTTT
CASSYSWGLRNTEAFF
>TRBV5-4|few|TRBJ1-4|-
TGTGCCAGCAGCGGGGACACAGGCCTACATGAAAAACTGTTTTTT
CASSGDTGLHEKLFF
>TRBV7-2|few|TRBJ2-3|-
TGTGCCAGCAGCGCACGTCCGCCCCAGGGGAGCACAGATACGCAGTATTTT
CASSARPPQGSTDTQYF
>TRBV10-3|-|TRBJ1-1|TRBD1
TGTGCCATCAGGACCGGGACAGCGAACACTGAAGCTTTCTTT
CAIRTGTANTEAFF
>TRBV4-1|few|TRBJ2-3|-
TGCGCCAGCAGCAGGCTTAGGGGGGGGGTAGCAGATACGCAGTATTTT
CASSRLRGGVADTQYF
>TRBV7-2|-|TRBJ1-3|-
TGTGCCAGCAGCTTGGGCACCTCTGGAAACACCATATATTTT
CASSLGTSGNTIYF
>TRBV4-1|-|TRBJ2-3|TRBD1
TGCGCCAGCAGCCAACTCCCCCCGGGACAGCACTTCACAGATACGCAGTATTTT
CASSQLPPGQHFTDTQYF
>TRBV5-8|-|TRBJ2-7|TRBD1
TGTGCCAGCAGCTCGGGACAGGGGTACGAGCAGTACTTC
CASSSGQGYEQYF
>TRBV14|few|TRBJ1-2|-
TGTGCCAGCAGCCCGGAAAGAAGCAGGGTACACTACACCTTC
CASSPERSRVHYTF
>TRBV7-3|-|TRBJ2-6|TRBD1
TGTGCCAGCAGGGCCCCGGGACAGGACTACTCTGGGGCCAACGTCCTGACTTTC
CASRAPGQDYSGANVLTF
>TRBV19|-|TRBJ1-4|-
TGTGCCAGTAGTCCGTTGCTAAATGAAAAACTGTTTTTT
CASSPLLNEKLFF
>TRBV6-5|few|TRBJ2-7|-
TGTGCCAGCAGACCCTCCCGAGGGGGTAGCGAGCAGTACTTC
CASRPSRGGSEQYF
>TRBV5-1|few|TRBJ2-7|TRBD1
TGCGCCAGCAGCTTGGACACAGGGGACCCCTACGAGCAGTACTTC
CASSLDTGDPYEQYF
>TRBV28|few|TRBJ2-1|TRBD1
TGTGCCTGGGCAGACAGGGGGCCGTACAATGAGCAGTTCTTC
CAWADRGPYNEQFF
>TRBV6-1|few|TRBJ2-3|-
TGTGCCAGCAGTGAACTCGCGGGACTCAACACAGATACGCAGTATTTT
CASSELAGLNTDTQYF
>TRBV4-3|-|TRBJ2-1|-
TGCGCCAGCAGCCAAGAGTTTGGGCTGAATTACAATGAGCAGTTCTTC
CASSQEFGLNYNEQFF
>TRBV9|-|TRBJ2-7|TRBD2
TGTGCCAGCAGCTCAACCGGGACTAGCTCCTACGAGCAGTACTTC
CASSSTGTSSYEQYF
>TRBV9|few|TRBJ1-1|-
TGTGCCAGCAGCCTCCAACGAACGGGCACTGAAGCTTTCTTT
CASSLQRTGTEAFF
>TRBV6-1|-|TRBJ1-5|-
TGTGCCAGCAGTACGGGAGGTCGCCCCAATCAGCCCCAGCATTTT
CASSTGGRPNQPQHF
>TRBV14|few|TRBJ2-1|-
TGTGCCAGCAGCCAAGATCTGTGGACAGCTGGCCGCAGCTCCTACAATGAGCAGTTCTTC
CASSQDLWTAGRSSYNEQFF
>TRBV9|-|TRBJ2-7|-
TGTGCCAGCAGCGTTATGGGGGGCTACGAGCAGTACTTC
CASSVMGGYEQYF